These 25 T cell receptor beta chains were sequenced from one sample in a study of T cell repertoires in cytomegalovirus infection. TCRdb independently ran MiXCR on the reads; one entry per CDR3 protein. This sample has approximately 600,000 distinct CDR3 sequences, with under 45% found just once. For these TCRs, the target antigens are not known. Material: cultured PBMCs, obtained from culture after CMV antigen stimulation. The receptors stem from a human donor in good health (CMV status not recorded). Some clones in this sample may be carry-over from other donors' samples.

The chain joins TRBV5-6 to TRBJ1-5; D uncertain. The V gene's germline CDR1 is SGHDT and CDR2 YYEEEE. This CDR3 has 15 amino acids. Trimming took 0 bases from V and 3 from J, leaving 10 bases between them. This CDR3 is CASSLVGAINQPQHF. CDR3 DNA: TGTGCCAGCAGCTTGGTTGGAGCGATCAATCAGCCCCAGCATTTT.

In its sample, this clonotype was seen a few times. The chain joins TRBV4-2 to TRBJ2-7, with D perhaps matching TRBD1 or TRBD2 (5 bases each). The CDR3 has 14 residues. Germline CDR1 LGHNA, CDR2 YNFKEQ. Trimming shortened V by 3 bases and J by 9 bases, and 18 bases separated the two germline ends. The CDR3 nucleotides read TGTGCCAGCAGCCACGCTTTCGGGACGGACGTGCAGTACTTC. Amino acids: CASSHAFGTDVQYF.

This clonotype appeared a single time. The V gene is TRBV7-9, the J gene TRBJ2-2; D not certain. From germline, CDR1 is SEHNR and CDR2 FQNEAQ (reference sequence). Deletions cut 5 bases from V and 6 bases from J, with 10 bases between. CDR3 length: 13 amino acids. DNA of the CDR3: TGTGCCAGCAGCCAATACATGGCCGGGGAGCTGTTTTTT. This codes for CASSQYMAGELFF. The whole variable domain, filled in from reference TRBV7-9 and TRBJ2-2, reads DTGVSQNPRHKITKRGQNVTFRCDPISEHNRLYWYRQTLGQGPEFLTYFQNEAQLEKSRLLSDRFSAERPKGSFSTLEIQRTEQGDSAMYLCASSQYMAGELFFGEGSRLTVL.

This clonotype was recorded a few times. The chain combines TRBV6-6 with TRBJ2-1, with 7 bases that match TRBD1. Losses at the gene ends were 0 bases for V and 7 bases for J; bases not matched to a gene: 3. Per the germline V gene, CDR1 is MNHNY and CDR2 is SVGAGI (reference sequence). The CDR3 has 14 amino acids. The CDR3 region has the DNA TGTGCCAGCAGTTACTCAGGGGGCCTAAATGAGCAGTTCTTC. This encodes CASSYSGGLNEQFF.

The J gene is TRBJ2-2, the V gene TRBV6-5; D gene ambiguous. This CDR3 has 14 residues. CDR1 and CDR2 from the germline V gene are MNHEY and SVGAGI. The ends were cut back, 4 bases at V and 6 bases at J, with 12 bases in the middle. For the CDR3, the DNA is TGTGCCAGCAGTTCCCCTACATCCCCCGGGGAGCTGTTTTTT. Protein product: CASSSPTSPGELFF.

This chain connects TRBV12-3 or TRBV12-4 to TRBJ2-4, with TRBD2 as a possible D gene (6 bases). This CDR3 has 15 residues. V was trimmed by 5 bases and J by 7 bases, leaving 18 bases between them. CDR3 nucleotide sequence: TGTGCCAGCAGTAGAGGACGGGGGTTATGGAACATTCAGTACTTC. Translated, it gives CASSRGRGLWNIQYF.

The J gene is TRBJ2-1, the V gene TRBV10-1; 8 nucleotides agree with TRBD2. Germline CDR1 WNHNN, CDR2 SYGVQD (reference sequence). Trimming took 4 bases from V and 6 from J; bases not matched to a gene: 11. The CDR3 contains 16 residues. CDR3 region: CASSAARGGGPNEQFF. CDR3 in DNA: TGCGCCAGCAGTGCAGCCCGGGGGGGAGGGCCCAATGAGCAGTTCTTC.

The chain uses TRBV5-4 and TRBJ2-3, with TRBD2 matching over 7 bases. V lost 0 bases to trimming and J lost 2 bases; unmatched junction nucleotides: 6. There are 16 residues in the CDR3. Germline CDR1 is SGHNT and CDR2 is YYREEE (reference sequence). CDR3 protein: CASSLEGGGDTDTQYF. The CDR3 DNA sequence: TGTGCCAGCAGCTTGGAGGGCGGGGGTGACACAGATACGCAGTATTTT.

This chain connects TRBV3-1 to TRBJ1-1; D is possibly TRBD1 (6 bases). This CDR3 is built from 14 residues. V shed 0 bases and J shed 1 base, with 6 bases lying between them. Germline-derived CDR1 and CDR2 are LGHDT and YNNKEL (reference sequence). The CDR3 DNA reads TGTGCCAGCAGCCAAGAAGGGGGGAACACTGAAGCTTTCTTT. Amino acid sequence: CASSQEGGNTEAFF.

The CDR3 spells CASSRQASSYNEQFF. CDR3 nucleotide sequence: TGTGCCAGCAGCCGACAGGCAAGCTCCTACAATGAGCAGTTCTTC. The rearrangement uses TRBV5-6 and TRBJ2-1, with D tentatively TRBD1 (6 bases). CDR3 length: 15 amino acids. Trimming removed 4 bases at V and 0 bases at J, with 11 bases between. Germline V gives CDR1 SGHDT, CDR2 YYEEEE.

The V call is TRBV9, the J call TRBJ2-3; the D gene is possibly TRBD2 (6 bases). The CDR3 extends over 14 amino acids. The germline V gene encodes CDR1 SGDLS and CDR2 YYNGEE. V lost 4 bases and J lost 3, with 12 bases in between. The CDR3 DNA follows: TGTGCCAGCAGCCCCCAGACTAGTACAGATACGCAGTATTTT. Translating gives CASSPQTSTDTQYF.

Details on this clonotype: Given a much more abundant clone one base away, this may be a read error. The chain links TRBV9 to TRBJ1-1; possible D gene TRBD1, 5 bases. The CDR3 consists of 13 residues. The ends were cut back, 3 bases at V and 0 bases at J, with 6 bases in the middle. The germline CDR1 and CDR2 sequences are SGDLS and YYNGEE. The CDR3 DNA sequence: TGTGCCAGCAGCGCGACAGTGAACACTGAAGCTTTCTTT. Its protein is CASSATVNTEAFF.

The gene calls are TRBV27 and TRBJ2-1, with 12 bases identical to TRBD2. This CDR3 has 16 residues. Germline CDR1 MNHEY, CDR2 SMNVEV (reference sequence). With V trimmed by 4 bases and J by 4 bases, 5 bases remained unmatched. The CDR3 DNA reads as TGTGCCAGCAGTTCCCTTGGACTAGCGGGGTACAATGAGCAGTTCTTC. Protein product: CASSSLGLAGYNEQFF.

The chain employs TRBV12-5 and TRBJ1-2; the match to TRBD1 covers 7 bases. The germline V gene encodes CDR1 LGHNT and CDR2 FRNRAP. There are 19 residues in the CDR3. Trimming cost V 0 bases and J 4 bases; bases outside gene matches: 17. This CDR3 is CASGLVRPGGTAGFYGYTF. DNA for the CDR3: TGTGCTAGTGGTTTGGTCCGTCCCGGGGGGACAGCGGGATTCTATGGCTACACCTTC. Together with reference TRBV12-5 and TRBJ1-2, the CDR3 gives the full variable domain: DARVTQTPRHKVTEMGQEVTMRCQPILGHNTVFWYRQTMMQGLELLAYFRNRAPLDDSGMPKDRFSAEMPDATLATLKIQPSEPRDSAVYFCASGLVRPGGTAGFYGYTFGSGTRLTVV.

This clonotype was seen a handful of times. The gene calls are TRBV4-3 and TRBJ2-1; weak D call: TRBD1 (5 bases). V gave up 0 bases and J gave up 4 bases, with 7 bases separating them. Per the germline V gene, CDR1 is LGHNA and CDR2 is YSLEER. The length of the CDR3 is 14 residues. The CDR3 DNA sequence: TGCGCCAGCAGCCAAGAGAGGACATACAATGAGCAGTTCTTC. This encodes CASSQERTYNEQFF.

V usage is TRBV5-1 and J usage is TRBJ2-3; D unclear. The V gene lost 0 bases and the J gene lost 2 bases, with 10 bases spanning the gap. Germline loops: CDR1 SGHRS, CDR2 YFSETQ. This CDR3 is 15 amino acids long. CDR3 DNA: TGCGCCAGCAGCTTGGTTGGGATACCCACAGATACGCAGTATTTT. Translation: CASSLVGIPTDTQYF.

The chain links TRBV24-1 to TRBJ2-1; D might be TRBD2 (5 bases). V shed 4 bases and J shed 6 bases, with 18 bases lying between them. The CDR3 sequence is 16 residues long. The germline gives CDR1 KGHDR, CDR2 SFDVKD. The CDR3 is CATSDPSRTGGNEQFF. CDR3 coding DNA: TGTGCCACCAGTGACCCCTCTCGGACTGGTGGCAATGAGCAGTTCTTC.

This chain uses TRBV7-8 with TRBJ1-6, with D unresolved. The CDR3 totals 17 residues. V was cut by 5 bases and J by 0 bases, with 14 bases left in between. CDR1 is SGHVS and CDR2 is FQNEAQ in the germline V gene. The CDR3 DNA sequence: TGTGCCAGCAGCACTCCGGGCACGGGCTCCTATAATTCACCCCTCCACTTT. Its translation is CASSTPGTGSYNSPLHF.

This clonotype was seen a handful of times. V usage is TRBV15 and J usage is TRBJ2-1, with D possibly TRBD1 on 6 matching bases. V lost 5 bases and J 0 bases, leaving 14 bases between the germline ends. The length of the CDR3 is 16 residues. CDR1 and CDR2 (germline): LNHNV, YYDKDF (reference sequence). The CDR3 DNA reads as TGTGCCACCAGCCCCCCAGGGACACTCTCCTACAATGAGCAGTTCTTC. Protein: CATSPPGTLSYNEQFF. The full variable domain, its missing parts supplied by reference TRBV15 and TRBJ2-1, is DAMVIQNPRYQVTQFGKPVTLSCSQTLNHNVMYWYQQKSSQAPKLLFHYYDKDFNNEADTPDNFQSRRPNTSFCFLDIRSPGLGDTAMYLCATSPPGTLSYNEQFFGPGTRLTVL.

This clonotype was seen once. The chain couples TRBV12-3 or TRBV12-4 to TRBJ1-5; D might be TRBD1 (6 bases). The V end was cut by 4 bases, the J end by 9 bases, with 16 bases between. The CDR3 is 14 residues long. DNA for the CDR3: TGTGCCAGCAGTTCGGGACAACAGGACCGGCCCCAGCATTTT. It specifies CASSSGQQDRPQHF.

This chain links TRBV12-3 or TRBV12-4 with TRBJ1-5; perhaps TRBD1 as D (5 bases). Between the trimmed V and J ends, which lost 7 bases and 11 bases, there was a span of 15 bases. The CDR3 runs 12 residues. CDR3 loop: CASKQGSRAQHF. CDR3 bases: TGTGCCAGCAAGCAGGGCTCGAGAGCCCAGCATTTT.

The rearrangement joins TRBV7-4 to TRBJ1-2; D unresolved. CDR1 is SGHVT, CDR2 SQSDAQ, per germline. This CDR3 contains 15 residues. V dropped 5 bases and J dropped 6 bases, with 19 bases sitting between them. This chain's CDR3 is CASSPTRAAVDGYTF. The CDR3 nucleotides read TGTGCCAGCAGCCCTACCCGGGCCGCAGTAGATGGCTACACCTTC.

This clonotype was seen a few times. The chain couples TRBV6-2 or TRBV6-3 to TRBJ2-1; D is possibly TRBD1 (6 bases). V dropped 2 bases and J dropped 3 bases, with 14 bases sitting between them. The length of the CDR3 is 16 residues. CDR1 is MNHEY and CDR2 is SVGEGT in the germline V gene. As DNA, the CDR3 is TGTGCCAGCAGTTACGAAAGGGGGACCGTCTACAATGAGCAGTTCTTC. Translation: CASSYERGTVYNEQFF.

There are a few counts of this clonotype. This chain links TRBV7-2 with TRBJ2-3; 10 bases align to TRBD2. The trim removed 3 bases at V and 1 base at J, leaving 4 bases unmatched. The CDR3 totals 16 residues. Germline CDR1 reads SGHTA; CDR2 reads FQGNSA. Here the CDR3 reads CASSFPGTSGTDTQYF. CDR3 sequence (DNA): TGTGCCAGCAGCTTCCCCGGGACTAGCGGCACAGATACGCAGTATTTT.

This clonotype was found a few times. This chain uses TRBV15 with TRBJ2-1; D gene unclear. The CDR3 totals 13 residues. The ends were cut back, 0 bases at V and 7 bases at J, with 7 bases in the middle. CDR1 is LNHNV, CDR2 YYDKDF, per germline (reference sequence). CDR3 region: CATSRDLMNEQFF. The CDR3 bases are TGTGCCACCAGCAGAGATTTGATGAATGAGCAGTTCTTC.